This T cell receptor (beta chain) was sequenced in a study of Graves' ophthalmopathy and Graves' hyperthyroidism. Whole-study findings and limits: Among thyroid clonotypes expanded above 0.001 frequency, most also appeared in blood.

A few counts support this clonotype. Its antigen is not known. The authors amplified TCR beta CDR3 regions, and they did so from RNA transcripts for repertoire sequencing. After a first-round RT-PCR with HTBI primers, a second-round multiplex PCR was run. TCRdb processed the multiplex PCR reads anew with MiXCR; each CDR3 protein has one entry. In the table there are around 670,000 distinct CDR3 sequences, roughly 41% of which are singletons. Sequencing was done on a sample of peripheral blood. This clonotype originated in an adult man with Graves' ophthalmopathy.

In DNA, the CDR3 is TGCAGTGCTAGAGCACAGGGAGTAGAGACCCAGTACTTC. It codes for CSARAQGVETQYF. The rearrangement uses TRBV20-1 and TRBJ2-5; D may be TRBD1 (6 bases). V dropped 1 base and J dropped 4 bases, with 10 bases sitting between them. Germline-derived CDR1 and CDR2 are DFQATT and SNEGSKA (reference sequence). This CDR3 region has 13 residues.